One sample yielded the 24 T cell receptor beta chains listed below, sequenced in a study of regulatory T cells in long-lasting Graves disease. Sequencing libraries for TCR beta were prepared with iRepertoire HTBI primers and Arm-PCR of CDR3 regions. TCRdb reprocessed the multiplex PCR reads with MiXCR, giving one entry per CDR3 protein. The sample has 650,000 to 850,000 distinct CDR3 sequences; about 30% are singletons. Time point of the sample: persistent/refractory GD, antithyroid drugs over 5 years with positive TRAb. RNA extracted from PBMCs served as the sequencing template. Specimen: peripheral blood mononuclear cells (PBMCs), collected when the disease was refractory, from a patient treated with antithyroid drugs. These TCRs come from a female donor with Graves disease.

The chain joins TRBV24-1 to TRBJ2-2; 9 nucleotides line up with TRBD1. Looked up from germline, CDR1 is KGHDR and CDR2 is SFDVKD. This CDR3 contains 17 residues. Unmatched junction bases numbered 10, after V lost 3 bases and J lost 6 bases. CDR3 DNA sequence: TGTGCCACCAGTGATCACGCCGGGACAGGGATGGCCGGGGAGCTGTTTTTT. Translating it yields CATSDHAGTGMAGELFF.

This clonotype appeared many times. The J gene is TRBJ1-4, the V gene TRBV2; D is undetermined. The CDR3 is made up of 15 amino acids. The V gene's germline CDR1 is SNHLY and CDR2 FYNNEI. Trimming stripped 4 bases from V and 0 bases from J, with 9 bases between. CDR3 residues: CASSAGSTTNEKLFF. The CDR3 DNA follows: TGTGCCAGCAGTGCCGGGAGCACAACTAATGAAAAACTGTTTTTT.

This sequence joins TRBV25-1 and TRBJ1-2; 7 bases align to TRBD1. The CDR3 sequence is 12 residues long. Germline V gives CDR1 MGHDK, CDR2 SYGVNS. V was clipped by 8 bases and J by 8 bases; unmatched bases: 8. This CDR3 reads CASPRGLRGYTF. The DNA for the CDR3 is TGTGCCAGCCCCAGGGGGTTAAGGGGCTACACCTTC.

The J gene is TRBJ2-2, the V gene TRBV29-1; 12 bases are shared with TRBD1. V lost 5 bases and J lost 8; bases outside the gene matches: 6. Germline V gene lookup returns CDR1 SQVTM and CDR2 ANQGSEA. The CDR3 contains 14 residues. CDR3 nucleotide sequence: TGCAGCGTTCGGGGACAGGGGGCGCCGGGGGAGCTGTTTTTT. As protein: CSVRGQGAPGELFF.

V gene TRBV11-2 combines with J gene TRBJ2-3; TRBD1 matches 11 bases. This CDR3 is 16 amino acids long. J gave up 2 bases and V 5 bases, and 6 bases lay outside the gene matches. Germline-derived CDR1 and CDR2 are SGHAT and FQNNGV. The CDR3 loop reads CASSTRTGGFTDTQYF. The CDR3 coding sequence is TGTGCCAGCAGCACCCGGACAGGGGGCTTCACAGATACGCAGTATTTT. Full variable domain (remainder filled in from reference TRBV11-2 and TRBJ2-3): EAGVAQSPRYKIIEKRQSVAFWCNPISGHATLYWYQQILGQGPKLLIQFQNNGVVDDSQLPKDRFSAERLKGVDSTLKIQPAKLEDSAVYLCASSTRTGGFTDTQYFGPGTRLTVL.

This clonotype was observed a handful of times. The rearrangement joins TRBV28 to TRBJ2-2; D unclear. The CDR3 contains 13 residues. Germline V gene lookup returns CDR1 MDHEN and CDR2 SYDVKM. The ends were cut back, 6 bases at V and 1 base at J, with 6 bases in the middle. The CDR3 bases are TGTGCCAGCAGCAACGTGAACACCGGGGAGCTGTTTTTT. It specifies CASSNVNTGELFF. The entire variable domain, with the rest obtained from reference TRBV28 and TRBJ2-2, is as follows: DVKVTQSSRYLVKRTGEKVFLECVQDMDHENMFWYRQDPGLGLRLIYFSYDVKMKEKGDIPEGYSVSREKKERFSLILESASTNQTSMYLCASSNVNTGELFFGEGSRLTVL.

This clonotype was seen ten or more times. The gene calls are TRBV20-1 and TRBJ1-2; D is possibly TRBD1 (6 bases). This CDR3 has 11 amino acids. The germline CDR1 and CDR2 sequences are DFQATT and SNEGSKA (reference sequence). With 3 bases removed from V and 7 bases from J, the gap between germline ends came to 9 bases. CDR3 sequence reads: CSASSDSGYTF. CDR3 DNA sequence: TGCAGTGCTAGTTCGGACAGTGGCTACACCTTC.

The rearrangement links TRBV3-1 to TRBJ2-5; TRBD2 matches 7 bases. The CDR3 length is 15 residues. Unmatched junction bases numbered 6, after V lost 1 base and J lost 4 bases. Germline CDR1 reads LGHDT; CDR2 reads YNNKEL (reference sequence). In DNA, the CDR3 is TGTGCCAGCAGCCAAGGGCCGACGGGGGGAGAGACCCAGTACTTC. Its protein product is CASSQGPTGGETQYF.

Notes on this clonotype: The junction departs from the called germline gene at one end, perhaps through a read error. The CDR3 loop reads CASSQELGVSHEQYF. CDR3 DNA sequence: TGTGCCAGCAGCCAAGAGCTGGGGGTCTCCCACGAGCAGTACTTC. The chain combines TRBV3-1 with TRBJ2-7; TRBD1 or TRBD2 may be the D gene (5 bases each). There are 15 residues in the CDR3. The germline V gene has CDR1 LGHDT and CDR2 YNNKEL (reference sequence).

Ten or more counts support this clonotype. The chain joins TRBV6-1 to TRBJ2-2; D is unclear. The ends were cut back, 7 bases at V and 4 bases at J, with 7 bases in the middle. This CDR3 is built from 12 residues. CDR1 and CDR2 from the germline V gene are MNHNS and SASEGT. The CDR3 DNA follows: TGTGCCAGCACCTCTAGCACCGGGGAGCTGTTTTTT. It is translated as CASTSSTGELFF.

The CDR3 sequence: CASSPPVGGYTF. In DNA, the CDR3 is TGTGCCAGTAGTCCGCCGGTGGGAGGCTACACCTTC. The V and J genes are TRBV19 and TRBJ1-2; no clear D gene. This CDR3 is 12 amino acids long. Germline CDR1 is LNHDA and CDR2 is SQIVND (reference sequence). Between the trimmed V and J ends, which lost 5 bases and 8 bases, there was a span of 12 bases.

This clonotype has only a few counts. The chain carries TRBV12-3 or TRBV12-4 and TRBJ2-2, with TRBD2 matching 8 bases. CDR3 length equals 18 residues. Unmatched junction bases numbered 10, after V lost 2 bases and J lost 2 bases. The CDR3, as DNA: TGTGCCAGCAGTTTAACCCAGCGACTAGCGCGAAACACCGGGGAGCTGTTTTTT. As protein: CASSLTQRLARNTGELFF.

This clonotype was seen just once. The chain couples TRBV20-1 to TRBJ2-7; D remains unclear. Germline V gives CDR1 DFQATT, CDR2 SNEGSKA (reference sequence). The V and J ends lost 5 bases and 7 bases respectively, with 18 bases between them. This CDR3 is 13 amino acids long. The CDR3 loop is CSAESRALREQYF. As DNA, the CDR3 is TGCAGTGCTGAAAGTAGAGCCTTGAGGGAGCAGTACTTC.

This clonotype has a handful of counts. This chain links TRBV7-6 with TRBJ2-6, with D possibly called TRBD1 or TRBD2 (5 bases each). This CDR3 is 16 amino acids long. In germline, CDR1 is SGHVS, CDR2 FNYEAQ. Trimming removed 7 bases from V and 4 bases from J, with 17 bases in between. As DNA, the CDR3 is TGTGCCAGCACCCTTCTAGGGGAGCCGGGGGCCAACGTCCTGACTTTC. Translation gives CASTLLGEPGANVLTF.

This clonotype was counted between two and nine times. The V call is TRBV5-5, the J call TRBJ1-1; D is possibly TRBD1 (5 bases). Trimming stripped 9 bases from V and 5 bases from J, with 23 bases between. CDR3 length: 15 amino acids. Germline CDR1 is SGHKS and CDR2 is YYEKEE (reference sequence). CDR3 amino acids: CATNRPTLGGTEAFF. As DNA, the CDR3 is TGTGCCACCAACAGGCCAACCCTCGGGGGTACTGAAGCTTTCTTT.

This clonotype is a singleton in its sample. The chain carries TRBV9 and TRBJ1-6; D unclear. The CDR3 runs 14 residues. The germline V gene encodes CDR1 SGDLS and CDR2 YYNGEE. Trimming removed 0 bases at V and 9 bases at J, with 10 bases between. This CDR3 is CASSVERQTSPLHF. The CDR3, as DNA: TGTGCCAGCAGCGTAGAAAGGCAAACTTCACCCCTCCACTTT.

This clonotype has just a few counts. This sequence joins TRBV19 and TRBJ1-3; a weak D match, TRBD1 (6 bases). V was trimmed by 8 bases and J by 2 bases, leaving 19 bases between them. CDR1 LNHDA and CDR2 SQIVND come from the germline V gene (reference sequence). The CDR3 runs to 16 residues. The CDR3 reads CASCYTGTHAGNTIYF. CDR3 sequence (DNA): TGTGCCAGTTGTTATACCGGGACACATGCTGGAAACACCATATATTTT.

The chain employs TRBV16 and TRBJ1-5; no clear D gene. The CDR3 is made up of 14 amino acids. Per the germline V gene, CDR1 is KGHSY and CDR2 is FQNENV. Trimming removed 0 bases from V and 5 bases from J, with 8 bases in between. The CDR3 region is CASSQSGVDQPQHF. DNA for the CDR3: TGTGCCAGCAGCCAATCCGGGGTTGATCAGCCCCAGCATTTT.

Turning to this clonotype: A much larger clonotype is one base distant, so this may be a read error. This chain joins TRBV28 and TRBJ1-2; D is possibly TRBD1 (5 bases). CDR3 length equals 14 residues. Per germline, CDR1 MDHEN and CDR2 SYDVKM. The chain's CDR3 is CAGSSLPGLYGYTF. CDR3 nucleotides: TGTGCCGGCAGTTCACTGCCGGGACTTTATGGCTACACCTTC.

This chain links TRBV11-2 with TRBJ1-3, with TRBD1 matching 10 bases. V trimming: 1 base; J trimming: 0 bases; junction bases outside the gene matches: 3. Germline CDR1 is SGHAT and CDR2 is FQNNGV. The CDR3 covers 17 residues. The CDR3 region is CASSLGQGAYSGNTIYF. CDR3 nucleotide sequence: TGTGCCAGCAGCTTAGGACAGGGGGCTTACTCTGGAAACACCATATATTTT.

This rearrangement joins TRBV4-1 to TRBJ1-1, with unresolved D. Germline CDR1 MGHRA, CDR2 YSYEKL. Trimming pared 0 bases from V and 8 bases from J, leaving 7 bases between. The CDR3 runs 12 residues. CDR3 DNA: TGCGCCAGCAGCCAAGAAGGAAACGAAGCTTTCTTT. Protein product: CASSQEGNEAFF.

At least ten counts were recorded for this clonotype. The chain's CDR3 is CASSWTSGGYGYTF. The DNA for the CDR3 is TGTGCCAGCAGTTGGACGTCTGGCGGCTATGGCTACACCTTC. The rearrangement links TRBV6-2 or TRBV6-3 to TRBJ1-2; the D is unclear. The CDR3 extends over 14 amino acids. Germline V gene data show CDR1 as MNHEY and CDR2 as SVGEGT. Trimming removed 4 bases at V and 4 bases at J, with 13 bases between.

This clonotype was detected a few times. The rearrangement uses TRBV6-1 and TRBJ1-4, with a weak D call TRBD1 (6 bases). Deletions cut 5 bases from V and 7 bases from J, with 17 bases between. CDR1 is MNHNS and CDR2 is SASEGT in the germline V gene. This CDR3 region has 15 residues. The CDR3 sequence: CASSRQAPMGEKLFF. As DNA, the CDR3 is TGTGCCAGCAGTCGACAGGCACCAATGGGTGAAAAACTGTTTTTT.

The chain couples TRBV6-2 or TRBV6-3 to TRBJ1-3, with D possibly matching TRBD1 (5 bases). Trimming cost V 0 bases and J 3 bases, with 9 bases left between them. Germline V lookup: CDR1 MNHEY, CDR2 SVGEGT. This CDR3 has 15 residues. The CDR3 here is CASSYSSRDGNTIYF. DNA for the CDR3: TGTGCCAGCAGTTACTCATCCAGGGATGGAAACACCATATATTTT.